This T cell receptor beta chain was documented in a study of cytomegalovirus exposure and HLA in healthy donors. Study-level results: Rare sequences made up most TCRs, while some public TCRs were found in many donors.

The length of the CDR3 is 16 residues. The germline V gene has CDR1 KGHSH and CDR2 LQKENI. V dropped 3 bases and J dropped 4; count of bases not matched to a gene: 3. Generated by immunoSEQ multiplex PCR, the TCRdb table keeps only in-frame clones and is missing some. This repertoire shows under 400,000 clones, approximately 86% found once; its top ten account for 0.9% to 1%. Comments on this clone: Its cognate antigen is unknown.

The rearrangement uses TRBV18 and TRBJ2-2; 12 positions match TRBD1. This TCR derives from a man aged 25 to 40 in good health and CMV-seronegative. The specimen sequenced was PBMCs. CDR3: CASSPRDRGLTGELFF. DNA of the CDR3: TGTGCCAGCTCACCTCGGGACAGGGGGCTCACCGGGGAGCTGTTTTTT.